The 15 T cell receptor beta chains below were found in one sample sequenced in a study of blood T cell repertoires in COVID-19. TCRdb's copy holds only in-frame clones and misses some; the assay was immunoSEQ multiplex PCR. The sample holds about 250,000 clones, 65% to 90% seen once. The sample was PBMCs or T cells enriched from blood (not recorded which). These receptors were collected from a man aged 40-49 years who had recovered from COVID-19.

The rearrangement links TRBV19 to TRBJ2-7; 8 bases are shared with TRBD1. The CDR3 runs to 13 residues. Germline lookup yields CDR1 LNHDA and CDR2 SQIVND (reference sequence). With 5 bases clipped from V and 5 bases from J, the junction kept 5 bases outside the gene matches. CDR3 region: CASSFQGADEQYF. DNA of the CDR3: TGTGCCAGTAGTTTCCAGGGGGCTGACGAGCAGTACTTC.

The chain has TRBV29-1 and TRBJ2-7, with TRBD1 identical over 10 bases. In germline, CDR1 is SQVTM, CDR2 ANQGSEA. The J segment lost 4 bases and the V segment lost 8 bases, leaving 8 bases of the junction unmatched. The CDR3 is 13 amino acids. The CDR3 region is CSSAMGQGYEQYF. CDR3 sequence (DNA): TGCAGCTCAGCAATGGGACAGGGGTACGAGCAGTACTTC.

The chain couples TRBV30 to TRBJ1-6, with no clear D. CDR1 is GTSNPN and CDR2 is SVGIG in the germline V gene (reference sequence). The CDR3 loop spans 13 amino acids. V lost 0 bases to trimming and J lost 6 bases, with 6 bases between them. This CDR3 reads CAWSVESNSPLHF. The CDR3 DNA reads as TGTGCCTGGAGTGTGGAGAGTAATTCACCCCTCCACTTT.

The chain links TRBV6-5 to TRBJ2-7; 8 nucleotides align to TRBD1. V was clipped by 6 bases and J by 3 bases; unmatched bases: 4. The CDR3 has 13 amino acids. Germline V CDR1 and CDR2: MNHEY, SVGAGI. The CDR3, as DNA: TGTGCCAGCAGCCGGGACAGGAGCTACGAGCAGTACTTC. This codes for CASSRDRSYEQYF.

In regard to this clone: A junction end diverges from the germline sequence, so it may reflect a read error. This chain uses TRBV5-4 with TRBJ2-3, with 9 nucleotides matching TRBD2. The length of the CDR3 is 14 residues. Looked up from germline, CDR1 is SGHNT and CDR2 is YYREEE (reference sequence). The CDR3 DNA is TGTGCCAGCAGTTTGGGACTAGCATCAAGGGCGCAGTATTTT. It encodes CASSLGLASRAQYF.

The chain links TRBV7-6 to TRBJ2-1; 9 nucleotides align to TRBD2. After removal of 8 bases from V and 5 bases from J, the junction contained 13 bases not matched to a gene. CDR3 length: 16 residues. Germline V lookup: CDR1 SGHVS, CDR2 FNYEAQ. The CDR3 here is CASQTSGYASNNEQFF. In nucleotides, the CDR3 is TGTGCCAGCCAAACTAGCGGGTATGCTTCTAACAATGAGCAGTTCTTC.

The table lists this clone with a count of one. The CDR3 region has the DNA TGCGCCAGCAGCCAAGGGGACAGGGGAGGAAACACCATATATTTT. This gives the protein CASSQGDRGGNTIYF. The chain joins TRBV4-3 to TRBJ1-3, with 10 bases lining up with TRBD1. The germline CDR1 and CDR2 sequences are LGHNA and YSLEER. CDR3 length: 15 residues. Unmatched junction bases numbered 1, after V lost 1 base and J lost 4 bases.

The chain uses TRBV6-5 and TRBJ1-1; TRBD1 aligns across 12 bases. CDR1 and CDR2 from the germline V gene are MNHEY and SVGAGI. This CDR3 contains 14 residues. J gave up 5 bases and V 11 bases, and 9 bases lay outside the gene matches. The CDR3 loop is CAARDRGRRTEAFF. CDR3 nucleotide sequence: TGTGCCGCCCGGGACAGGGGGCGTCGGACTGAAGCTTTCTTT.

The rearrangement links TRBV11-3 to TRBJ2-1; 16 bases are shared with TRBD2. CDR3 length: 18 residues. The ends lost 5 bases at V and 7 bases at J; junction bases unmatched: 11. CDR1 is SGHNT and CDR2 is YENEEA in the germline V gene. Here the CDR3 reads CASSPSGTSGGAGNEQFF. The DNA for the CDR3 is TGTGCCAGCAGCCCATCCGGGACTAGCGGGGGGGCGGGTAATGAGCAGTTCTTC.

The CDR3 DNA is TGTGCCAGCAGGGCCGGGAGTTCACCCCTCCACTTT. It codes for CASRAGSSPLHF. The chain has TRBV12-3 or TRBV12-4 and TRBJ1-6; D gene uncertain. Trimming cost V 6 bases and J 9 bases, with 9 bases left between them. CDR3 length: 12 residues.

In the case of this clone: Other DNA sequences in this sample translate to the same CDR3. The rearrangement uses TRBV9 and TRBJ1-5; D unresolved. CDR3 size: 13 residues. V lost 0 bases and J lost 7, with 8 bases in between. Looked up from germline, CDR1 is SGDLS and CDR2 is YYNGEE. The CDR3, as DNA: TGTGCCAGCAGCGTAGGTTCTAACCAGCCCCAGCATTTT. This gives the protein CASSVGSNQPQHF.

The chain uses TRBV7-3 and TRBJ1-1, with TRBD1 matching 7 bases. This CDR3 region has 13 residues. V lost 3 bases to trimming and J lost 3 bases; unmatched junction nucleotides: 1. CDR1 and CDR2 from the germline V gene are SGHTA and FQGTGA. The CDR3 loop is CASSLQGDTEAFF. The CDR3 region has the DNA TGTGCCAGCAGCTTGCAGGGGGACACTGAAGCTTTCTTT.

The rearrangement joins TRBV24-1 to TRBJ2-7; 10 nucleotides agree with TRBD1. V lost 8 bases to trimming and J lost 5 bases; unmatched junction nucleotides: 11. Germline-derived CDR1 and CDR2 are KGHDR and SFDVKD. This CDR3 region has 15 residues. Here the CDR3 reads CATTGLGTGVNEQYF. The CDR3 DNA reads as TGTGCCACCACTGGACTCGGGACAGGGGTTAACGAGCAGTACTTC.

CDR3 region: CASSYSTDYEQYF. In DNA form, the CDR3 reads TGTGCCAGCAGTTACTCGACAGACTACGAGCAGTACTTC. V gene TRBV6-5 combines with J gene TRBJ2-7, with a weak D call TRBD1 (5 bases). The V end was cut by 0 bases, the J end by 3 bases, with 6 bases between. Germline lookup yields CDR1 MNHEY and CDR2 SVGAGI. The CDR3 loop spans 13 amino acids.

The chain employs TRBV27 and TRBJ2-7; tentative D call: TRBD2 (5 bases). The CDR3 runs 14 residues. V was trimmed by 1 base and J by 3 bases, leaving 10 bases between them. Germline CDR1 reads MNHEY; CDR2 reads SMNVEV (reference sequence). CDR3 in amino acids: CASSLYRGSYEQYF. CDR3 nucleotide sequence: TGTGCCAGCAGTTTATATAGAGGGAGCTACGAGCAGTACTTC.